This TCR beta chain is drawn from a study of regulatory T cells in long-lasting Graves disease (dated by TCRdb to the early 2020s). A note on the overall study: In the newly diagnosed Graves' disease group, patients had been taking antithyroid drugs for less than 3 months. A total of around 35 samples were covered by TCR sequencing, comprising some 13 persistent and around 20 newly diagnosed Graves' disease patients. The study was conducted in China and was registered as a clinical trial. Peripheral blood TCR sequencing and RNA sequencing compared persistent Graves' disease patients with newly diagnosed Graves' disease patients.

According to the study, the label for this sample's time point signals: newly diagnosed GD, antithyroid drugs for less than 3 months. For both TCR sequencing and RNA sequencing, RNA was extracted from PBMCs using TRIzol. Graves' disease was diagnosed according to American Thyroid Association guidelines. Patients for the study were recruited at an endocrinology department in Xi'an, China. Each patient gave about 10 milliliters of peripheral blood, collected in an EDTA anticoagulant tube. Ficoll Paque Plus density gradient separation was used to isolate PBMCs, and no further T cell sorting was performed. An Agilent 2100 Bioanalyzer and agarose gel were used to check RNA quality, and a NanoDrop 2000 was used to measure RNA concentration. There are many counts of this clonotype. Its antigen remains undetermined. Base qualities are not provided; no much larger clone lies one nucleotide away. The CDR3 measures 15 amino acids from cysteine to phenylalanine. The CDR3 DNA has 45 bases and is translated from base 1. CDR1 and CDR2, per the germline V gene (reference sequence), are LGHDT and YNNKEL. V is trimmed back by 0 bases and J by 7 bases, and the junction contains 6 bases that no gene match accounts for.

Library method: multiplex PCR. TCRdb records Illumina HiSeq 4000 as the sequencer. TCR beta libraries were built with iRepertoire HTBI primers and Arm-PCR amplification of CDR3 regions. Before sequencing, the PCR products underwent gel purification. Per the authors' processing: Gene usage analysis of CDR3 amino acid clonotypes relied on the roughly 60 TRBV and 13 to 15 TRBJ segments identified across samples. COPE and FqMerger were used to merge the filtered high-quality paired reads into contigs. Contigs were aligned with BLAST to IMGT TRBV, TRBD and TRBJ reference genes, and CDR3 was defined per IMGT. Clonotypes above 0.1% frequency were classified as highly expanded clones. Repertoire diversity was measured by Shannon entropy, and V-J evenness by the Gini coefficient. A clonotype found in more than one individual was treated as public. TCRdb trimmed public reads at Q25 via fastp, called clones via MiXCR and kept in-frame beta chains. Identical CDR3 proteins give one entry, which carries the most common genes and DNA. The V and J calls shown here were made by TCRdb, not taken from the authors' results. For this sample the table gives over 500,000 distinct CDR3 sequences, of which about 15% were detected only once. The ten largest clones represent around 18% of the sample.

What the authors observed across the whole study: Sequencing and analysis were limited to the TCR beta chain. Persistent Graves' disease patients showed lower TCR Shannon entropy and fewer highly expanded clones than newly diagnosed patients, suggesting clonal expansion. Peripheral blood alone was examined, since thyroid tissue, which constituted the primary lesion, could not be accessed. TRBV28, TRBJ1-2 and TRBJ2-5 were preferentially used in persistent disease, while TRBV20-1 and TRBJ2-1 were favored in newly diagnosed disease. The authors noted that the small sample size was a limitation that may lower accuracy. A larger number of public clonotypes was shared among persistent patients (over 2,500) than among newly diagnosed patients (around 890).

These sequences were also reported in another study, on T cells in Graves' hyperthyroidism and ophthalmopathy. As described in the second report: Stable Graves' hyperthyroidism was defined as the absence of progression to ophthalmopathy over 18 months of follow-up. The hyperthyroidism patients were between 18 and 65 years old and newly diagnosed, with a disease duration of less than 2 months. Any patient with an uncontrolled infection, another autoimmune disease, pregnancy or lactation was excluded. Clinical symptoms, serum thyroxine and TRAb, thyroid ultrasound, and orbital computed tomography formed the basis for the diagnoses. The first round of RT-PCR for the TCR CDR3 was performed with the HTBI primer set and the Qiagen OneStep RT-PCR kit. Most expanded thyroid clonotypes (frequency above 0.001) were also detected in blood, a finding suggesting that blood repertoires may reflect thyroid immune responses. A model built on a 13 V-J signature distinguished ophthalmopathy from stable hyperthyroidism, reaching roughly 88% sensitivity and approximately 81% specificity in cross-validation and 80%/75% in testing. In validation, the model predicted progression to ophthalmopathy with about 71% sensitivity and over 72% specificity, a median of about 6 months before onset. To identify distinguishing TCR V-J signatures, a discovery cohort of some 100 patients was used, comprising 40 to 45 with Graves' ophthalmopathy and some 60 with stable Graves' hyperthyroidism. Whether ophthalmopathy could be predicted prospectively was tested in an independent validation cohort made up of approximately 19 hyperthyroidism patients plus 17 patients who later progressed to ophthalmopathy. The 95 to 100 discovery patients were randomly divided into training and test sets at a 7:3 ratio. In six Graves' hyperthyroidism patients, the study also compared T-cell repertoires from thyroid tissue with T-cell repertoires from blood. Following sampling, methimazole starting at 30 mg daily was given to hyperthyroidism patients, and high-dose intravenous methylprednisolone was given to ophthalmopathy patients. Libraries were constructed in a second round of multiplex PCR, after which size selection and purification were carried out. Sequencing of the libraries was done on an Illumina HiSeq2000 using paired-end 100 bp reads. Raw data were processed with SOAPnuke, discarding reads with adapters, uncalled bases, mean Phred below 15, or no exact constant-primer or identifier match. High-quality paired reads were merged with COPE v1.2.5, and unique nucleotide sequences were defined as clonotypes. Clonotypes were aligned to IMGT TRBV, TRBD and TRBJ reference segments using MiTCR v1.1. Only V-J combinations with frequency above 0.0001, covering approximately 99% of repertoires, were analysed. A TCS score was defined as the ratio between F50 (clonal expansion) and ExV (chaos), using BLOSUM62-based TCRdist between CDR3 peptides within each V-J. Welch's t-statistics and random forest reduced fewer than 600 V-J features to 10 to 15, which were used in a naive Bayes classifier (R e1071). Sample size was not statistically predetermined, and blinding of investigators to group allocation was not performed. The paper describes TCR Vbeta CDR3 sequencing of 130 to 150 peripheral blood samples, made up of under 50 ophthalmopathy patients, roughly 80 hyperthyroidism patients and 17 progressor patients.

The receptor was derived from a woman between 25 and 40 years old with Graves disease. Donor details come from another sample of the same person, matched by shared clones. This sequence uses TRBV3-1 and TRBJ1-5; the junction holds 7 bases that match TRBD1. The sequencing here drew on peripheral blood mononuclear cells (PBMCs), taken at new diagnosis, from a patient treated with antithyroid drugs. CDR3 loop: CASSQDYAGGQPQHF. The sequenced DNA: TGTGCCAGCAGCCAAGATTACGCAGGGGGACAGCCCCAGCATTTT. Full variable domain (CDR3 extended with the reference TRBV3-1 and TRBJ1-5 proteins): DTAVSQTPKYLVTQMGNDKSIKCEQNLGHDTMYWYKQDSKKFLKIMFSYNNKELIINETVPNRFSPKSPDKAHLNLHINSLELGDSAVYFCASSQDYAGGQPQHFGDGTRLSIL.